This passage covers 8 T cell receptor beta chains from one sample sequenced in a study of T cells in Graves' hyperthyroidism and ophthalmopathy. It was RNA transcripts that yielded the amplified TCR beta CDR3 regions. RT-PCR in the first round (using the HTBI primer set) targeted the TCR CDR3. Using its own MiXCR run on the multiplex PCR reads, TCRdb lists one record per CDR3 protein. The data hold 380,000 or so distinct CDR3 sequences, with roughly 19% observed a single time. Input material: blood. The receptors were gathered from a woman aged 18-35 years with Graves' hyperthyroidism.

The chain employs TRBV6-1 and TRBJ2-3; 13 nucleotides agree with TRBD2. The CDR3 runs to 15 residues. J was trimmed by 3 bases and V by 6 bases; bases with no gene match: 3. Germline assignment: CDR1 MNHNS and CDR2 SASEGT. The CDR3 DNA reads TGTGCCAGCAGCACTAGCGGGGGGGTAACAGATACGCAGTATTTT. This encodes CASSTSGGVTDTQYF.

As to this clonotype: This sequence may be a read error, since a much larger clone differs from it by one base. No conserved phenylalanine or tryptophan ends this CDR3, so it is likely a read error. This rearrangement joins TRBV13 to TRBJ2-7; 7 nucleotides align to TRBD1. The CDR3 is 16 amino acids. The germline V gene has CDR1 PRHDT and CDR2 FYEKMQ (reference sequence). Trimming took 0 bases from V and 2 from J; bases not matched to a gene: 7. The DNA of the CDR3 is TGTGCCAGCAGCTTAGGACAGGGGTTAGGCACCTACGAGCAGTACTAC. It translates to CASSLGQGLGTYEQYY.

This clonotype has only a few counts. The chain joins TRBV5-1 to TRBJ2-4; 8 bases match TRBD1. V was pared by 5 bases and J by 8 bases, with 9 bases of the junction left unmatched. Germline assignment: CDR1 SGHRS and CDR2 YFSETQ. The CDR3 covers 14 residues. The CDR3 DNA sequence: TGCGCCAGCAGATTAGGGACAGGAGTCGACATTCAGTACTTC. This sequence encodes CASRLGTGVDIQYF.

On this clonotype: This may be a read error: a much more frequent sequence differs by one nucleotide. The chain recombines TRBV6-5 with TRBJ2-7, with no clear D. The end of the DNA is better explained by TRBJ2-1, so the J call may be wrong. Looked up from germline, CDR1 is MNHEY and CDR2 is SVGAGI. The CDR3 has 15 residues. The CDR3 protein is CASSYSTQGYYEQFF. The CDR3 DNA reads TGTGCCAGCAGTTACTCTACACAAGGCTACTACGAGCAGTTCTTC.

This clonotype has ten or more counts. The rearrangement uses TRBV7-3 and TRBJ1-1; a weak D match, TRBD1 (6 bases). Trimming cost V 5 bases and J 5 bases, with 15 bases left between them. The CDR3 has 14 residues. Germline V gives CDR1 SGHTA, CDR2 FQGTGA. In nucleotides, the CDR3 is TGTGCCAGCAGCGAACAGGGTTCGGGGACTGAAGCTTTCTTT. This translates into CASSEQGSGTEAFF. The whole variable domain, remainder taken from reference TRBV7-3 and TRBJ1-1, is GAGVSQTPSNKVTEKGKYVELRCDPISGHTALYWYRQSLGQGPEFLIYFQGTGAADDSGLPNDRFFAVRPEGSVSTLKIQRTERGDSAVYLCASSEQGSGTEAFFGQGTRLTVV.

The chain recombines TRBV2 with TRBJ1-1, with TRBD1 matching 10 bases. Germline lookup yields CDR1 SNHLY and CDR2 FYNNEI. The V segment lost 6 bases and the J segment 10 bases; nucleotides outside the gene matches: 11. The CDR3 is 14 residues long. The CDR3 spells CASRMDRGSSGAFF. The DNA for the CDR3 is TGTGCCAGCAGGATGGACAGGGGGAGTTCTGGAGCTTTCTTT.

The chain uses TRBV11-1 and TRBJ2-2; possibly TRBD1 for D (5 bases). Trimming took 6 bases from V and 6 from J, leaving 20 bases between them. Germline V gives CDR1 SGHAT, CDR2 FQDESV (reference sequence). This CDR3 has 16 amino acids. The CDR3 region is CASRGSGARGAGELFF. The CDR3, as DNA: TGTGCCAGCAGAGGTAGTGGGGCCCGAGGCGCCGGGGAGCTGTTTTTT. The full variable domain, completed using reference TRBV11-1 and TRBJ2-2, is EAEVAQSPRYKITEKSQAVAFWCDPISGHATLYWYRQILGQGPELLVQFQDESVVDDSQLPKDRFSAERLKGVDSTLKIQPAELGDSAMYLCASRGSGARGAGELFFGEGSRLTVL.

This clonotype was seen just once. The chain is built from TRBV9 and TRBJ1-2, with 9 bases matching TRBD1. The CDR3 totals 16 residues. Per germline, CDR1 SGDLS and CDR2 YYNGEE. V gave up 3 bases and J gave up 4 bases; unmatched junction bases: 10. In DNA, the CDR3 is TGTGCCAGCAGCGCACTAACAGGGGGCATGGGCTATGGCTACACCTTC. It is translated as CASSALTGGMGYGYTF.